Each of the 2 T cell receptor beta chains below was sequenced from the same sample in a study of cytomegalovirus exposure and HLA in healthy donors. Researchers ran the PCR with 60 Vbeta and 13 Jbeta primers. Profiled with immunoSEQ multiplex PCR; TCRdb holds only in-frame clones, not every one. The repertoire holds approximately 160,000 clones, with more than 70% as singletons. The sequenced sample was PBMCs. The receptor set was obtained from a boy aged 2 to 9 in good health and CMV-seronegative.

This chain joins TRBV10-3 and TRBJ2-5; 7 nucleotides agree with TRBD2. There are 16 residues in the CDR3. V was pared by 0 bases and J by 1 base, with 5 bases of the junction left unmatched. Germline values: CDR1 ENHRY, CDR2 SYGVKD. CDR3 residues: CAISESRAGSQETQYF. Here the CDR3 DNA reads TGTGCCATCAGTGAGTCGAGAGCGGGAAGCCAAGAGACCCAGTACTTC.

The count of this clone is one. The V gene is TRBV10-3, the J gene TRBJ2-1; 12 bases agree with TRBD1. The CDR3 runs to 15 residues. Per germline, CDR1 ENHRY and CDR2 SYGVKD. J lost 6 bases, V lost 5 bases, and 5 bases had no gene match. The CDR3 nucleotides read TGTGCCATCAGTACGCCGGGACAGGGGGCCAATGAGCAGTTCTTC. It specifies CAISTPGQGANEQFF.